These 14 T cell receptor beta chains were all obtained from the same sample, sequenced in a study of T cell responses to AZD1222 COVID-19 vaccine. The data were produced by immunoSEQ multiplex PCR, yet TCRdb's version contains in-frame clones alone and is incomplete. Of approximately 120,000 clones detected, 93% appear once; the ten largest clones hold about 0.91%. The specimen comprised peripheral blood, sampled on day 0 of AZD1222 vaccination. The receptor source for this set is an adult in good health.

This chain uses TRBV20-1 with TRBJ1-2; D ambiguous. Germline values: CDR1 DFQATT, CDR2 SNEGSKA (reference sequence). CDR3 length: 13 amino acids. The V end lost 3 bases, the J end lost 6 bases, and 14 bases lay between the germline ends. This chain's CDR3 is CSASSDPSHGYTF. The CDR3 DNA reads TGCAGTGCTAGTTCAGACCCCTCCCATGGCTACACCTTC.

The chain combines TRBV2 with TRBJ2-5; D not resolved. The CDR3 length is 13 residues. Germline loops: CDR1 SNHLY, CDR2 FYNNEI. V was shortened by 8 bases and J by 2 bases, with 12 bases between the two germline ends. The CDR3 coding sequence is TGTGCCAGCCGGCTGGCAGTGCAAGAGACCCAGTACTTC. Its protein is CASRLAVQETQYF.

The rearrangement joins TRBV9 to TRBJ1-2; no reliable D call. CDR1 is SGDLS and CDR2 is YYNGEE in the germline V gene. CDR3 size: 13 residues. Trimming shortened V by 0 bases and J by 8 bases, and 11 bases separated the two germline ends. In DNA, the CDR3 is TGTGCCAGCAGCGTAGACGGGATCCGCGGCTACACCTTC. It codes for CASSVDGIRGYTF.

J is TRBJ1-4 and V is TRBV25-1, with TRBD1 as a possible D gene (5 bases). Germline V gene lookup returns CDR1 MGHDK and CDR2 SYGVNS. Between the trimmed V and J ends, which lost 3 bases and 7 bases, there was a span of 15 bases. This CDR3 contains 15 residues. CDR3: CASSDRATRREKLFF. Here the CDR3 DNA reads TGTGCCAGCAGTGACAGGGCCACACGCCGTGAAAAACTGTTTTTT.

CDR3 DNA sequence: TGTGCCAGCAGTGACGCAGGGCGGGAGACCCAGTACTTC. Its protein is CASSDAGRETQYF. The chain is built from TRBV2 and TRBJ2-5; TRBD1 is a possible D gene (5 bases). Germline CDR1 and CDR2: SNHLY and FYNNEI. The V gene lost 3 bases and the J gene lost 5 bases, with 10 bases spanning the gap. The CDR3 contains 13 residues.

Remarks on this clone: The sample carries other DNA sequences with the same CDR3. This sequence joins TRBV27 and TRBJ1-5, with TRBD1 matching over 9 bases. Trimming cost V 0 bases and J 1 base; bases outside gene matches: 4. CDR1 and CDR2 (germline): MNHEY, SMNVEV (reference sequence). The CDR3 totals 17 residues. The CDR3 DNA sequence: TGTGCCAGCAGTTTATCGGGGGGACAGGGAAGCAATCAGCCCCAGCATTTT. This sequence encodes CASSLSGGQGSNQPQHF.

The rearrangement joins TRBV10-1 to TRBJ1-3; TRBD1 aligns across 9 bases. The germline V gene has CDR1 WNHNN and CDR2 SYGVQD (reference sequence). The CDR3 runs to 14 residues. Germline trimming cut 6 bases from V and 3 bases from J; bases unmatched to any gene: 3. The CDR3 sequence is CASSLDRGGNTIYF. The CDR3 nucleotides read TGCGCCAGCAGCTTGGACAGGGGTGGAAACACCATATATTTT.

Written as DNA, the CDR3 is TGCGCCAGCAGCTCCGTCTCGGGGGGGGACTCTGGAAACACCATATATTTT. This codes for CASSSVSGGDSGNTIYF. The rearrangement joins TRBV5-1 to TRBJ1-3; possible D gene TRBD1, 5 bases. There are 17 residues in the CDR3. Germline V gene lookup returns CDR1 SGHRS and CDR2 YFSETQ. Trimming removed 3 bases from V and 0 bases from J, with 16 bases in between.

The rearrangement joins TRBV6-5 to TRBJ1-6, with D perhaps matching TRBD1 (6 bases). CDR3 length: 15 amino acids. Germline CDR1 MNHEY, CDR2 SVGAGI. V lost 5 bases and J 9 bases, leaving 17 bases between the germline ends. CDR3 sequence reads: CASSPYGGPGSPLHF. The CDR3 coding sequence is TGTGCCAGCAGTCCCTATGGGGGGCCGGGTTCACCCCTCCACTTT.

V is TRBV12-3 or TRBV12-4 and J is TRBJ1-1; D is undetermined. CDR3 length: 13 amino acids. V was clipped by 5 bases and J by 3 bases, with 10 bases between them. The CDR3 sequence: CASSDLMDTEAFF. The CDR3 DNA follows: TGTGCCAGCAGTGACCTGATGGACACTGAAGCTTTCTTT.

The chain joins TRBV5-1 to TRBJ2-2, with 8 bases that match TRBD2. Germline V gives CDR1 SGHRS, CDR2 YFSETQ. This CDR3 comprises 17 residues. Trimming cost V 0 bases and J 6 bases; bases outside gene matches: 10. In DNA form, the CDR3 reads TGCGCCAGCAGCTTGGCCGATTCCGCGGGGGGTCCCGGGGAGCTGTTTTTT. Its protein is CASSLADSAGGPGELFF.

The rearrangement links TRBV5-1 to TRBJ2-5; maybe TRBD1 (5 bases). Trimming pared 1 base from V and 4 bases from J, leaving 8 bases between. CDR1 and CDR2 from the germline V gene are SGHRS and YFSETQ. The CDR3 is 13 residues long. CDR3 sequence (DNA): TGCGCCAGCAGCTTGCAGGGTACAGAGACCCAGTACTTC. It codes for CASSLQGTETQYF.

V gene TRBV21-1 combines with J gene TRBJ1-2. TRBV21-1 is marked as a pseudogene. This CDR3 has 15 amino acids. In nucleotides, the CDR3 is TGTGCCAGCAGCCCCGTTTCCCTGGCTAACTATGGCTACACCTTC. Protein: CASSPVSLANYGYTF.

CDR3 bases: TGTGCCAGCAACAAACAGGGGTTGACGTACACCTTC. This codes for CASNKQGLTYTF. The gene calls are TRBV28 and TRBJ1-2, with TRBD1 matching over 7 bases. Per the germline V gene, CDR1 is MDHEN and CDR2 is SYDVKM. V lost 7 bases, J lost 11 bases, and 10 bases stayed unmatched. This CDR3 spans 12 amino acids.